This TCR beta chain came from a study of blood T cell repertoires in COVID-19. Trimming took off 6 bases at V and 1 base at J, with 9 bases between the two ends. The germline gives CDR1 KGHSH, CDR2 LQKENI. CDR3 length: 13 amino acids. Self-reported history from a screening survey and questionnaire set each donor's cohort. TCRdb keeps only in-frame clones here, not all; method: immunoSEQ multiplex PCR. Among some 250,000 clones listed, 90% to 95% were seen once. This clonotype was obtained from a human donor in a cohort exposed to, infected with or recovered from COVID-19 (not recorded which). The donor label of this sample is uncertain. Sample: PBMCs or T cells enriched from blood (not recorded which). The chain links TRBV18 to TRBJ1-1; TRBD1 might be the D (6 bases). In DNA form, the CDR3 reads TGTGCCAGCTCCATGACAGGGAACACTGAAGCTTTCTTT. It specifies CASSMTGNTEAFF.